Following are 9 T cell receptor beta chains from one sample sequenced in a study of T cells in Graves' hyperthyroidism and ophthalmopathy. RNA transcripts provided the source from which TCR beta CDR3 regions were amplified. Researchers ran a first-round RT-PCR on the TCR CDR3 using the HTBI primer set. TCRdb re-analysed the multiplex PCR reads in MiXCR, keeping a single row per CDR3 protein. The table has 600,000 or so distinct CDR3 sequences, 13% to 15% seen once; the top ten hold around 7%. The sequencing input was blood. The receptors were sampled from a woman in her late teens or twenties with Graves' ophthalmopathy.

The rearrangement joins TRBV7-8 to TRBJ2-3; TRBD2 agrees at 13 bases. Unmatched junction bases numbered 6, after V lost 5 bases and J lost 1 base. This CDR3 region has 17 residues. Germline CDR1 reads SGHVS; CDR2 reads FQNEAQ. CDR3 DNA sequence: TGTGCCAGCAGCATGGGACTAGCGGGAAGACGCACAGATACGCAGTATTTT. Amino acids: CASSMGLAGRRTDTQYF.

The table lists this clonotype with many counts. DNA for the CDR3: TGTGCCAGCAGCACAACCCACAGGGAGAACACCGGGGAGCTGTTTTTT. It codes for CASSTTHRENTGELFF. The chain links TRBV28 to TRBJ2-2, with D tentatively TRBD1 (6 bases). CDR1 and CDR2 from the germline V gene are MDHEN and SYDVKM. V was pared by 6 bases and J by 1 base, with 15 bases between. CDR3 length: 16 residues. The complete variable domain, with remaining parts taken from reference TRBV28 and TRBJ2-2, reads DVKVTQSSRYLVKRTGEKVFLECVQDMDHENMFWYRQDPGLGLRLIYFSYDVKMKEKGDIPEGYSVSREKKERFSLILESASTNQTSMYLCASSTTHRENTGELFFGEGSRLTVL.

The table lists this clonotype with many counts. The V call is TRBV28, the J call TRBJ2-1; TRBD2 agrees at 10 bases. From germline, CDR1 is MDHEN and CDR2 SYDVKM. Trimming took 3 bases from V and 9 from J; bases not matched to a gene: 14. This CDR3 has 17 residues. CDR3 nucleotides: TGTGCCAGCAGTTTCCCCGGTTGGCTAGCGGGAGAGATTGAGCAGTTCTTC. Amino acids: CASSFPGWLAGEIEQFF.

This clonotype was observed a handful of times. V and J are TRBV6-1 and TRBJ2-7, with TRBD1 identical over 7 bases. Trimming cost V 7 bases and J 4 bases; bases outside gene matches: 13. Germline values: CDR1 MNHNS, CDR2 SASEGT. The CDR3 spans 15 residues. In nucleotides, the CDR3 is TGTGCCAGCACCTATTACAGGGGACAACATTACGAGCAGTACTTC. Translated: CASTYYRGQHYEQYF.

This clonotype was seen a few times. Sequence at one end of the junction differs from germline and may be a read error. The chain recombines TRBV7-3 with TRBJ2-5, with no clear D. The CDR3 length is 14 residues. CDR1 is SGHTA, CDR2 FQGTGA, per germline. In DNA, the CDR3 is TGTGCCAGCAGCTATTCGACGGTCCAAGGGACCCAGTACTTC. Its protein is CASSYSTVQGTQYF.

This clonotype was picked up many times. This chain uses TRBV9 with TRBJ1-1; tentative D call: TRBD1 (5 bases). Trimming removed 2 bases at V and 1 base at J, with 12 bases between. CDR3 size: 15 residues. The germline V gene has CDR1 SGDLS and CDR2 YYNGEE. The CDR3 bases are TGTGCCAGCAGCGTCCATTGGGGGTCGAACACTGAAGCTTTCTTT. This sequence encodes CASSVHWGSNTEAFF.

This clonotype was detected many times. The chain uses TRBV6-1 and TRBJ2-3; D remains ambiguous. This CDR3 comprises 13 residues. The ends were cut back, 9 bases at V and 4 bases at J, with 14 bases in the middle. CDR1 and CDR2 from the germline V gene are MNHNS and SASEGT. The CDR3 sequence is CASRHPAADTQYF. CDR3 coding DNA: TGTGCCAGTAGGCACCCGGCGGCAGATACGCAGTATTTT.

Ten or more counts support this clonotype. The J gene is TRBJ1-2, the V gene TRBV20-1; D is perhaps TRBD1 (5 bases). This CDR3 is built from 13 residues. The germline V and J ends were trimmed by 3 bases and 4 bases, with 12 bases remaining between them. Germline CDR1 is DFQATT and CDR2 is SNEGSKA (reference sequence). CDR3 DNA: TGCAGTGCTAGTAACAGGAGGGGCTATGGCTACACCTTC. This codes for CSASNRRGYGYTF.

This clonotype was recorded at least ten times. CDR3 region: CASSPRIADNEQFF. The CDR3 bases are TGTGCCAGCAGCCCACGGATAGCGGACAATGAGCAGTTCTTC. The chain has TRBV7-8 and TRBJ2-1, with a tentative D call TRBD2 (6 bases). This CDR3 comprises 14 residues. V was pared by 5 bases and J by 5 bases, with 13 bases between. The germline CDR1 and CDR2 sequences are SGHVS and FQNEAQ.